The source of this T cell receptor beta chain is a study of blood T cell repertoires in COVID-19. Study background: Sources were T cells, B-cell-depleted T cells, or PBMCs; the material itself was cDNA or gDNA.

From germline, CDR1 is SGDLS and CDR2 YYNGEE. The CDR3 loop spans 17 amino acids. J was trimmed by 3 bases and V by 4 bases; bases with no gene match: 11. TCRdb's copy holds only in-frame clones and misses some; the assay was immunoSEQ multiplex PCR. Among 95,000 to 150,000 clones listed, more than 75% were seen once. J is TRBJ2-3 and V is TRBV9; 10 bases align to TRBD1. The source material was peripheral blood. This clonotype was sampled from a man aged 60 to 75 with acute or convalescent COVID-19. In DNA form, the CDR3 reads TGTGCCAGCAGCCCGGGACAGGGGAAGAGGGAAACAGATACGCAGTATTTT. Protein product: CASSPGQGKRETDTQYF.